This T cell receptor (beta chain) was observed in a study of PD-1 blockade in classical Hodgkin lymphoma. The V and J ends lost 4 bases and 6 bases, in that order; junction bases with no gene match: 13. This CDR3 comprises 17 residues. From germline, CDR1 is SGHRS and CDR2 YFSETQ. Time point denoted: cycle 4 day 1 (C4D1), after six to seven weeks of nivolumab. Relapse after autologous stem cell transplantation occurred in every patient, and brentuximab vedotin exposure varied. TCRdb's table, derived via immunoSEQ multiplex PCR, lists solely in-frame clones and lacks some. The table records around 30,000 clones, 80% of them present only once.

The specimen comprised peripheral blood mononuclear cells (PBMCs), sampled before the fourth cycle of nivolumab. This TCR was sampled from a human donor with classical Hodgkin lymphoma. The chain is built from TRBV5-1 and TRBJ2-7, with TRBD2 matching 13 bases. The CDR3 here is CASSTGTSGKGGVEQYF. DNA of the CDR3: TGCGCCAGCAGCACCGGGACTAGCGGGAAGGGAGGTGTCGAGCAGTACTTC. The full variable domain, rest sourced from reference TRBV5-1 and TRBJ2-7, is KAGVTQTPRYLIKTRGQQVTLSCSPISGHRSVSWYQQTPGQGLQFLFEYFSETQRNKGNFPGRFSGRQFSNSRSEMNVSTLELGDSALYLCASSTGTSGKGGVEQYFGPGTRLTVT.